Listed here are 25 T cell receptor beta chains from one sample, sequenced in a study of multiple sclerosis patients with progressive multifocal leukoencephalopathy. Time point denoted: time of PML onset. The method was immunoSEQ multiplex PCR; TCRdb's version includes in-frame clones alone and lacks a portion of them. Among 25,000 to 35,000 clones listed, roughly 84% were seen once. Sample: PBMCs, taken from a patient treated with natalizumab. The receptors were sampled from a human donor with progressive multifocal leukoencephalopathy.

This chain connects TRBV28 to TRBJ1-2; no firm D call. This CDR3 has 13 amino acids. Per germline, CDR1 MDHEN and CDR2 SYDVKM. Trimming removed 10 bases at V and 4 bases at J, with 16 bases between. CDR3 DNA sequence: TGTGCCATCACTATTGGACGGGGCTATGGCTACACCTTC. Translating gives CAITIGRGYGYTF.

There are a few counts of this clone. V usage is TRBV6-5 and J usage is TRBJ1-2; possibly TRBD1 for D (5 bases). Looked up from germline, CDR1 is MNHEY and CDR2 is SVGAGI. V gave up 6 bases and J gave up 8 bases, with 22 bases separating them. CDR3 length: 15 amino acids. The CDR3 DNA follows: TGTGCCAGCAGCCCCCGTACGGGGGGGGGTTGGGGCTACACCTTC. Translated: CASSPRTGGGWGYTF.

The rearrangement links TRBV4-3 to TRBJ2-1, with D perhaps TRBD2 (5 bases). Germline loops: CDR1 LGHNA, CDR2 YSLEER. Deletions cut 0 bases from V and 10 bases from J, with 13 bases between. This CDR3 has 14 residues. Here the CDR3 DNA reads TGCGCCAGCAGCCAAGATCGGGGAGCTCGGGAGCAGTTCTTC. Its translation is CASSQDRGAREQFF.

This chain uses TRBV5-1 with TRBJ2-1; 7 nucleotides match TRBD2. This CDR3 has 13 residues. V lost 0 bases to trimming and J lost 10 bases; unmatched junction nucleotides: 4. Germline CDR1 SGHRS, CDR2 YFSETQ. The CDR3 loop is CASSLEGGEEQFF. CDR3 DNA sequence: TGCGCCAGCAGCTTGGAGGGAGGGGAGGAGCAGTTCTTC.

In its sample, this clone was seen once. The V call is TRBV27, the J call TRBJ2-1; unclear D gene. Germline loops: CDR1 MNHEY, CDR2 SMNVEV (reference sequence). Trimming cost V 5 bases and J 7 bases, with 9 bases left between them. The CDR3 loop spans 12 amino acids. CDR3 DNA sequence: TGTGCCAGCAGTAAAGAAGGGAATGAGCAGTTCTTC. Translation: CASSKEGNEQFF.

The chain recombines TRBV6-6 with TRBJ2-1; D is unclear. The germline V gene has CDR1 MNHNY and CDR2 SVGAGI (reference sequence). Trimming took off 0 bases at V and 8 bases at J, with 11 bases between the two ends. The CDR3 totals 14 residues. CDR3 residues: CASSYSSVLDEQFF. The DNA for the CDR3 is TGTGCCAGCAGTTACTCATCGGTTTTGGATGAGCAGTTCTTC.

The rearrangement joins TRBV18 to TRBJ2-1; D may be TRBD2 (5 bases). Germline values: CDR1 KGHSH, CDR2 LQKENI. V lost 6 bases to trimming and J lost 5 bases, with 14 bases between them. The CDR3 contains 14 residues. This chain's CDR3 is CASSLSTGDNEQFF. DNA for the CDR3: TGTGCCAGCTCCCTGTCTACCGGGGACAATGAGCAGTTCTTC.

This clone was counted a single time. This chain links TRBV19 with TRBJ2-3; 12 bases fit TRBD2. Germline CDR1 LNHDA, CDR2 SQIVND (reference sequence). CDR3 length: 17 amino acids. After removal of 5 bases from V and 8 bases from J, the junction contained 14 bases not matched to a gene. CDR3 region: CASSPGIGGLAGSTQYF. The CDR3 DNA is TGTGCCAGTAGTCCAGGGATCGGCGGACTAGCGGGATCTACGCAGTATTTT.

In nucleotides, the CDR3 is TGTGCCAGCAGCTCGGGGCGGGGTGTGGTCTACGAGCAGTACTTC. It specifies CASSSGRGVVYEQYF. The chain has TRBV7-8 and TRBJ2-7, with a weak D call TRBD2 (6 bases). Germline V lookup: CDR1 SGHVS, CDR2 FQNEAQ. Trimming took 4 bases from V and 3 from J, leaving 16 bases between them. CDR3 size: 15 residues.

The V gene is TRBV2, the J gene TRBJ2-6; D possibly corresponds to TRBD2 (6 bases). This CDR3 has 12 residues. Trimming stripped 2 bases from V and 18 bases from J, with 14 bases between. Germline assignment: CDR1 SNHLY and CDR2 FYNNEI. CDR3 amino acids: CASSESGGTWTF. In nucleotides, the CDR3 is TGTGCCAGCAGTGAAAGTGGCGGGACTTGGACTTTC. Drawing the rest from reference TRBV2 and TRBJ2-6, the complete variable domain is EPEVTQTPSHQVTQMGQEVILRCVPISNHLYFYWYRQILGQKVEFLVSFYNNEISEKSEIFDDQFSVERPDGSNFTLKIRSTKLEDSAMYFCASSESGGTWTFGAGSRLTVL.

In its sample, this clone was seen once. The rearrangement uses TRBV4-3 and TRBJ1-1, with a possible D match to TRBD1 (6 bases). Germline CDR1 and CDR2: LGHNA and YSLEER. V lost 4 bases, J lost 5 bases, and 17 bases lay in between. This CDR3 region has 15 residues. This CDR3 is CASSLETGLGTEAFF. CDR3 nucleotides: TGCGCCAGCAGCCTAGAAACAGGGTTAGGGACTGAAGCTTTCTTT.

The chain has TRBV11-2 and TRBJ2-2; no clear D gene. Germline V gives CDR1 SGHAT, CDR2 FQNNGV. The CDR3 runs to 13 residues. Trimming removed 8 bases at V and 1 base at J, with 8 bases between. CDR3 coding DNA: TGTGCCAGCCGACAAGAGAACACCGGGGAGCTGTTTTTT. Translated: CASRQENTGELFF.

With respect to this clone: Compared with germline, one end of the junction differs, possibly owing to a read error. CDR3 bases: TGTGCCAGCAGCCCCGACCAGGCATGGGGCCTTTTGAACTTC. Protein product: CASSPDQAWGLLNF. V and J are TRBV6-5 and TRBJ2-7; D perhaps matches TRBD1 (5 bases). CDR3 length: 14 residues. Germline V gives CDR1 MNHEY, CDR2 SVGAGI.

The sample holds a few counts of this clone. CDR3 DNA sequence: TGTGCCAGCTTGAGGGGGCGGGGGCTTAACTATGGCTACACCTTC. Amino acids: CASLRGRGLNYGYTF. The chain combines TRBV6-5 with TRBJ1-2; TRBD1 matches at 7 bases. Germline CDR1 MNHEY, CDR2 SVGAGI. V trimming: 8 bases; J trimming: 1 base; junction bases outside the gene matches: 10. The CDR3 is made up of 15 amino acids.

The chain recombines TRBV7-2 with TRBJ2-1; no firm D call. The V gene's germline CDR1 is SGHTA and CDR2 FQGNSA. V lost 3 bases and J 0 bases, leaving 9 bases between the germline ends. The CDR3 has 15 residues. CDR3 in amino acids: CASSFVQSSYNEQFF. The CDR3 DNA sequence: TGTGCCAGCAGCTTCGTCCAAAGCTCCTACAATGAGCAGTTCTTC.

The chain joins TRBV9 to TRBJ2-5, with 7 bases fitting TRBD1. The J call is uncertain, as TRBJ2-7 better fits the DNA end. The CDR3 runs 14 residues. Per germline, CDR1 SGDLS and CDR2 YYNGEE. CDR3 sequence (DNA): TGTGCCAGCAACCAAGGGACAGAAACCTACGAGCAGTACTTC. Translated: CASNQGTETYEQYF.

With respect to this clone: Relative to the germline gene, one junction end is altered; a read error may explain this. The chain has TRBV30 and TRBJ2-1; a weak D match, TRBD2 (5 bases). CDR1 GTSNPN and CDR2 SVGIG come from the germline V gene (reference sequence). CDR3 length equals 15 residues. The CDR3 DNA is TGTGCCTGGAGTAGAGGCGGAGGCGGGTACAGTGAGCAGTTCTTC. It translates to CAWSRGGGGYSEQFF.

Notes on this clone: Its ends do not fully match the called genes, so a read error is possible. V usage is TRBV30 and J usage is TRBJ1-4; D is undetermined. There are 11 residues in the CDR3. Germline CDR1 GTSNPN, CDR2 SVGIG (reference sequence). As DNA, the CDR3 is TGTGCCTGGTCGGCCGGTGGTCAAAAGCTTTTT. Its protein is CAWSAGGQKLF.

This rearrangement joins TRBV11-2 to TRBJ2-2, with a tentative D call TRBD2 (5 bases). The CDR3 is made up of 17 amino acids. Trimming took 5 bases from V and 3 from J, leaving 19 bases between them. Germline lookup yields CDR1 SGHAT and CDR2 FQNNGV. The CDR3 loop is CASSPTPSGNDTGELFF. The DNA of the CDR3 is TGTGCCAGCAGCCCGACTCCGTCGGGGAACGACACCGGGGAGCTGTTTTTT.

The genes are TRBV11-2 and TRBJ1-5; no reliable D call. The germline V and J ends were trimmed by 1 base and 0 bases, with 7 bases remaining between them. There are 15 residues in the CDR3. The germline V gene encodes CDR1 SGHAT and CDR2 FQNNGV. The CDR3 region is CASSLGTVSNQPQHF. In nucleotides, the CDR3 is TGTGCCAGCAGCTTAGGAACGGTTAGCAATCAGCCCCAGCATTTT.

CDR3 sequence: CAWSVNRIQQYF. Written as DNA, the CDR3 is TGTGCCTGGAGTGTAAATAGAATTCAGCAGTACTTC. The V gene is TRBV30, the J gene TRBJ2-7; no firm D call. Germline-derived CDR1 and CDR2 are GTSNPN and SVGIG (reference sequence). CDR3 length: 12 amino acids. Trimming stripped 0 bases from V and 8 bases from J, with 11 bases between.

The rearrangement uses TRBV6-1 and TRBJ2-5; D is possibly TRBD2 (6 bases). V gave up 6 bases and J gave up 6 bases, with 17 bases separating them. The CDR3 runs 14 residues. Germline loops: CDR1 MNHNS, CDR2 SASEGT. The CDR3 loop is CASSRDSSDKTQYF. CDR3 in DNA: TGTGCCAGCAGCCGGGACTCCAGTGACAAGACCCAGTACTTC.

The V and J genes are TRBV5-6 and TRBJ1-1, with D perhaps matching TRBD1 (5 bases). This CDR3 spans 14 amino acids. CDR1 SGHDT and CDR2 YYEEEE come from the germline V gene. Trimming removed 0 bases at V and 2 bases at J, with 8 bases between. The CDR3 protein is CASSLVDRNTEAFF. DNA for the CDR3: TGTGCCAGCAGCTTGGTAGACAGAAACACTGAAGCTTTCTTT.

The rearrangement joins TRBV5-1 to TRBJ2-3; D is undetermined. The germline V gene encodes CDR1 SGHRS and CDR2 YFSETQ. The CDR3 is 16 residues long. With 1 base removed from V and 1 base from J, the gap between germline ends came to 13 bases. The CDR3 reads CASSLLRGLGTDTQYF. In DNA form, the CDR3 reads TGCGCCAGCAGCTTGCTTCGAGGCCTTGGCACAGATACGCAGTATTTT.

In its sample, this clone was seen once. The V and J genes are TRBV4-3 and TRBJ2-5; no reliable D call. Germline V gives CDR1 LGHNA, CDR2 YSLEER. This CDR3 region has 15 residues. V was cut by 0 bases and J by 6 bases, with 14 bases left in between. CDR3 protein: CASSQDTRGGKTQYF. The CDR3 DNA is TGCGCCAGCAGCCAAGATACGAGAGGTGGGAAGACCCAGTACTTC.